This TCR beta chain was sequenced in a study of blood T cell repertoires in COVID-19. Across the study: Recovered status in Cohort 3 required two negative PCRs, clearance, or symptom resolution. From the United States, Italy and Spain came samples of acute and convalescent COVID-19. Sources were T cells, B-cell-depleted T cells, or PBMCs; the material itself was cDNA or gDNA.

The assay was immunoSEQ multiplex PCR, and TCRdb's table has in-frame clones only and misses some. Seen here are over 250,000 clones, 88% observed once, and the top ten hold under 2.5%. This CDR3 is 16 amino acids long. Germline V gene lookup returns CDR1 SGHDT and CDR2 YYEEEE. The V and J ends lost 4 bases and 0 bases, in that order; junction bases with no gene match: 9. J is TRBJ1-1 and V is TRBV5-6; 7 positions agree with TRBD1. The sequence derives from a woman aged 55-69 years in a cohort exposed to, infected with or recovered from COVID-19 (not recorded which). The specimen sequenced was PBMCs or T cells enriched from blood (not recorded which). CDR3 coding DNA: TGTGCCAGCAGCCCTCCGGGACAGAGAATGAACACTGAAGCTTTCTTT. Protein sequence: CASSPPGQRMNTEAFF. The variable domain in full, with the rest retrieved from reference TRBV5-6 and TRBJ1-1, is DAGVTQSPTHLIKTRGQQVTLRCSPKSGHDTVSWYQQALGQGPQFIFQYYEEEERQRGNFPDRFSGHQFPNYSSELNVNALLLGDSALYLCASSPPGQRMNTEAFFGQGTRLTVV.